This TCR beta chain was found in a study of cytomegalovirus exposure and HLA in healthy donors. Study details: The study's early data release held about 77 million unique TCRs from HLA-typed donors. Falling in the Caucasian-associated ancestry cluster were about 83% of 398 genotyped donors.

The PCR used 60 Vbeta and 13 Jbeta primers. The repertoire was sequenced with immunoSEQ multiplex PCR; TCRdb's copy has only in-frame clones and lacks some. This table holds roughly 120,000 clones, over 70% found once. Study-level points and caveats: A prior analysis recorded that most TCR beta V segments were productive about 87% or about 30% of the time.

To note about this clone: Antigen unknown. Relative to the germline gene, one junction end is altered; a read error may explain this.

All the people who gave samples were healthy bone marrow donors. Source material: PBMCs. The receptor was isolated from a woman aged 35 to 49 in good health and CMV-seronegative.

The CDR3 protein is CSSSLGRLAGDNEQFF. The CDR3 nucleotides read TGTTCCAGCAGCTTAGGGAGACTAGCGGGAGACAATGAGCAGTTCTTC. The V gene is TRBV7-9, the J gene TRBJ2-1; the match to TRBD2 covers 12 bases. Per germline, CDR1 SEHNR and CDR2 FQNEAQ (reference sequence). The CDR3 is 16 residues long. Full variable domain (remainder filled in from reference TRBV7-9 and TRBJ2-1): DTGVSQNPRHKITKRGQNVTFRCDPISEHNRLYWYRQTLGQGPEFLTYFQNEAQLEKSRLLSDRFSAERPKGSFSTLEIQRTEQGDSAMYLCSSSLGRLAGDNEQFFGPGTRLTVL.